The 17 T cell receptor beta chains below come from one sample, sequenced in a study of cytomegalovirus exposure and HLA in healthy donors. This table comes from immunoSEQ multiplex PCR, and its TCRdb copy is limited to in-frame clones, with some not included. The sample gives 160,000 or so clones, approximately 88% of which show up once; more than 8.5% is in the top ten. Sequences were obtained from PBMCs. Source of these receptors: a young man in good health and CMV-seropositive.

This clone was counted a few times. In DNA, the CDR3 is TGTGCCAGCAGTCTGCGACTAGCGGGAGGAAACACCGGGGAGCTGTTTTTT. It specifies CASSLRLAGGNTGELFF. The gene calls are TRBV27 and TRBJ2-2, with 13 bases lining up with TRBD2. CDR1 MNHEY and CDR2 SMNVEV come from the germline V gene (reference sequence). CDR3 length equals 17 residues. V trimming: 5 bases; J trimming: 2 bases; junction bases outside the gene matches: 5.

This clone appeared a few times. V usage is TRBV6-5 and J usage is TRBJ1-2; 7 bases are a match to TRBD1. Per the germline V gene, CDR1 is MNHEY and CDR2 is SVGAGI. J gave up 4 bases and V 5 bases, and 4 bases lay outside the gene matches. The CDR3 is 13 amino acids. The DNA of the CDR3 is TGTGCCAGCAGTACGGACAGGTCCTATGGCTACACCTTC. It specifies CASSTDRSYGYTF.

The chain uses TRBV6-4 and TRBJ1-2; D remains unclear. CDR3 length equals 12 residues. V was shortened by 2 bases and J by 8 bases, with 9 bases between the two germline ends. CDR1 MRHNA and CDR2 SNTAGT come from the germline V gene. The CDR3 nucleotides are TGTGCCAGCAGTGACGGAGGCAGGGGCTACACCTTC. This encodes CASSDGGRGYTF.

The J gene is TRBJ2-1, the V gene TRBV11-2, with TRBD1 as a possible D gene (6 bases). This CDR3 has 15 residues. CDR1 SGHAT and CDR2 FQNNGV come from the germline V gene. Trimming removed 5 bases from V and 1 base from J, with 12 bases in between. DNA for the CDR3: TGTGCCAGCAGCCGACAGGATATTTCCTACAATGAGCAGTTCTTC. It is translated as CASSRQDISYNEQFF.

In this sample, this clone turned up many times. The chain joins TRBV4-3 to TRBJ2-1; 7 nucleotides match TRBD1. V was pared by 0 bases and J by 3 bases, with 2 bases of the junction left unmatched. The length of the CDR3 is 15 residues. Germline V gene data show CDR1 as LGHNA and CDR2 as YSLEER. This CDR3 reads CASSQDPGGYNEQFF. In DNA form, the CDR3 reads TGCGCCAGCAGCCAAGATCCAGGGGGCTACAATGAGCAGTTCTTC.

V usage is TRBV29-1 and J usage is TRBJ2-2, with TRBD1 matching over 7 bases. This CDR3 contains 14 residues. V was pared by 5 bases and J by 2 bases, with 5 bases of the junction left unmatched. CDR1 is SQVTM, CDR2 ANQGSEA, per germline. Written as DNA, the CDR3 is TGCAGCGTTATGGACAGGACCAACACCGGGGAGCTGTTTTTT. Its protein product is CSVMDRTNTGELFF.

The chain uses TRBV27 and TRBJ1-3, with 7 bases identical to TRBD1. CDR1 is MNHEY, CDR2 SMNVEV, per germline (reference sequence). V was clipped by 3 bases and J by 8 bases; unmatched bases: 4. The CDR3 totals 13 residues. The CDR3 sequence: CASSFNRGDTIYF. CDR3 in DNA: TGTGCCAGCAGTTTTAACAGGGGAGACACCATATATTTT.

This clone was counted only a few times. This sequence joins TRBV6-1 and TRBJ2-4; 7 bases align to TRBD1. This CDR3 contains 16 residues. V lost 1 base, J lost 2 bases, and 5 bases stayed unmatched. CDR1 and CDR2 from the germline V gene are MNHNS and SASEGT. CDR3 sequence: CASSEEGAGSKNIQYF. In nucleotides, the CDR3 is TGTGCCAGCAGTGAAGAGGGGGCAGGGTCCAAAAACATTCAGTACTTC.

The rearrangement joins TRBV4-1 to TRBJ2-3; possible D gene TRBD2, 5 bases. V lost 0 bases and J 0 bases, leaving 7 bases between the germline ends. This CDR3 comprises 15 residues. The germline V gene encodes CDR1 MGHRA and CDR2 YSYEKL. CDR3 sequence reads: CASSQDGGSTDTQYF. CDR3 coding DNA: TGCGCCAGCAGCCAAGATGGAGGTAGCACAGATACGCAGTATTTT.

The genes are TRBV27 and TRBJ2-7; possibly TRBD1 for D (7 bases). Germline V CDR1 and CDR2: MNHEY, SMNVEV (reference sequence). The length of the CDR3 is 14 residues. The ends were cut back, 6 bases at V and 2 bases at J, with 14 bases in the middle. CDR3 loop: CASSPGDRAYEQYF. DNA of the CDR3: TGTGCCAGCAGCCCGGGGGACAGAGCCTACGAGCAGTACTTC.

The rearrangement uses TRBV5-4 and TRBJ1-4, with a possible D match to TRBD1 (6 bases). The CDR3 sequence is 14 residues long. The V end was cut by 7 bases, the J end by 10 bases, with 20 bases between. Germline assignment: CDR1 SGHNT and CDR2 YYREEE (reference sequence). The CDR3 DNA reads as TGTGCCAGCGCAGAAGACGCTAGGGGGTCAAAACTGTTTTTT. Translating gives CASAEDARGSKLFF.

The chain carries TRBV4-3 and TRBJ1-2; 8 positions agree with TRBD1. This CDR3 is built from 16 residues. The ends lost 4 bases at V and 8 bases at J; junction bases unmatched: 15. The V gene's germline CDR1 is LGHNA and CDR2 YSLEER. The CDR3 DNA follows: TGCGCCAGCAGCCCCTCCGGGGTGGGGACAGGTTACGGCTACACCTTC. Translation gives CASSPSGVGTGYGYTF.

The CDR3 loop is CASSESGGKRYEQYF. In DNA, the CDR3 is TGTGCCAGCAGTGAATCGGGCGGGAAGAGATACGAGCAGTACTTC. The chain employs TRBV25-1 and TRBJ2-7; TRBD2 is a possible D gene (6 bases). The germline V gene has CDR1 MGHDK and CDR2 SYGVNS. This CDR3 is 15 amino acids long. Trimming took off 1 base at V and 4 bases at J, with 14 bases between the two ends.

The V and J genes are TRBV9 and TRBJ2-5, with 7 positions matching TRBD1. In germline, CDR1 is SGDLS, CDR2 YYNGEE. Trimming removed 4 bases from V and 2 bases from J; junction bases left unmatched: 11. This CDR3 has 16 residues. Here the CDR3 reads CASSLGNRDSQETQYF. The CDR3 DNA follows: TGTGCCAGCAGCTTAGGAAACAGGGACAGTCAAGAGACCCAGTACTTC.

The gene calls are TRBV6-5 and TRBJ2-1, with a weak D call TRBD2 (5 bases). Germline CDR1 is MNHEY and CDR2 is SVGAGI. This CDR3 has 15 amino acids. V was clipped by 2 bases and J by 5 bases, with 13 bases between them. The DNA of the CDR3 is TGTGCCAGCAGTTACGTGGGGAGTCAGAACAATGAGCAGTTCTTC. This encodes CASSYVGSQNNEQFF.

Only a few counts were recorded for this clone. The chain uses TRBV7-9 and TRBJ1-4, with 7 bases matching TRBD1. Germline CDR1 SEHNR, CDR2 FQNEAQ (reference sequence). The CDR3 totals 15 residues. V was clipped by 5 bases and J by 8 bases; unmatched bases: 11. As DNA, the CDR3 is TGTGCCAGCAGCGCGCCTCGGGACAGAGGGGAAAAACTGTTTTTT. It translates to CASSAPRDRGEKLFF.

J is TRBJ2-1 and V is TRBV19; 9 nucleotides align to TRBD2. Losses at the gene ends were 4 bases for V and 10 bases for J; bases not matched to a gene: 2. The CDR3 spans 12 residues. Germline V gene data show CDR1 as LNHDA and CDR2 as SQIVND (reference sequence). The CDR3 sequence is CASSTSGGEQFF. DNA for the CDR3: TGTGCCAGTAGTACCAGCGGGGGGGAGCAGTTCTTC.